This T cell receptor (beta chain) emerged from a study of blood T cell repertoires in COVID-19. Background on the study: T cells, B-cell-depleted T cells, or PBMCs provided the cDNA or gDNA that served as material.

As originally analysed: Estimation of nucleated cell counts was performed using reference gene primer amplification. Clones were read by immunoSEQ multiplex PCR, and TCRdb kept only the in-frame ones, dropping some. That table furnishes V, J and clone size, whereas the DNA furnished D and trimming. Of under 150,000 clones listed, about 90% are singletons. The sequenced sample was peripheral blood. This receptor was obtained from a man in his fifties or sixties with active COVID-19.

CDR3 in amino acids: CASSVSGQGGWYEQYF. The CDR3 bases are TGTGCCAGCAGCGTATCCGGACAGGGGGGATGGTACGAGCAGTACTTC. V and J are TRBV9 and TRBJ2-7; the match to TRBD1 covers 10 bases. CDR3 length equals 16 residues. V shed 1 base and J 4 bases; nucleotides not matched to a gene: 8. Germline V gene sequence: CDR1 SGDLS, CDR2 YYNGEE.